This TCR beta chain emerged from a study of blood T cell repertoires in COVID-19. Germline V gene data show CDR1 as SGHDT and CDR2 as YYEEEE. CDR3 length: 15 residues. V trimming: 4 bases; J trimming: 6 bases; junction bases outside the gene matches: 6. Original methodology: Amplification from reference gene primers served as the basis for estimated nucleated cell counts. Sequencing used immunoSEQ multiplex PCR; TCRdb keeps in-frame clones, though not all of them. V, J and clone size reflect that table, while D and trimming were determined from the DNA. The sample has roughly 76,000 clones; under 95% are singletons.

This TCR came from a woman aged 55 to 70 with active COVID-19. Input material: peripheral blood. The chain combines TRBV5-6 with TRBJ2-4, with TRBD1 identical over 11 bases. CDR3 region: CASSRPGTGGNIQYF. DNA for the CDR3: TGTGCCAGCAGCCGGCCCGGGACAGGGGGAAACATTCAGTACTTC.